The entry below describes one T cell receptor (beta chain). Its cognate antigen is unknown. Unsorted libraries were prepared from 2 million PBMCs held at -80 C. The cDNA was synthesized by means of template-switch 5'RACE, which was carried out with 10-nucleotide random UMIs. TCRdb re-called the 5' RACE reads with MiXCR, one entry per CDR3 protein. Of about 48,000 distinct CDR3 sequences listed, roughly 26% are singletons. The CDR3 has 13 amino acids. Trimming pared 3 bases from V and 3 bases from J, leaving 5 bases between. From germline, CDR1 is MNHEY and CDR2 SVGAGI. This sample was included in a study of neurological immune-mediated disorders. Study-wide points: No CDR3 amino acid sequences were shared by expanded clones across subjects, suggesting private repertoires in all groups.

This clonotype originated in a woman aged 65 to 85 in good health. Sequencing was done on a sample of PBMCs. The V and J genes are TRBV6-5 and TRBJ2-2; unclear D gene. CDR3 sequence (DNA): TGTGCCAGCAGTTATCGGTACACCGGGGAGCTGTTTTTT. This encodes CASSYRYTGELFF.